This T cell receptor beta chain was captured in a study of vaccination effects on CD4 cells after COVID-19. Concerning this clone itself: What it recognizes is unknown.

After expansion with viral peptide pools in the ViraFEST assay, antigen-specific CD4+ T cells were sequenced. It was after 10 days of culture that CD4+ T cells were isolated. Participants got two doses of BNT162b2 or mRNA-1273 vaccine. Assay: immunoSEQ multiplex PCR; the TCRdb copy retains only in-frame clones and omits some. Seen here are some 22,000 clones, 60% to 85% observed once, and the top ten hold 20% to 25%. The sample consisted of CD4+ T cells from PBMCs cultured with HCoV-NL63 spike peptides, taken after COVID-19 vaccination. The TCR sequence derives from a human donor who received a COVID-19 vaccine.

This CDR3 reads CASRPGGLVMYNEQFF. The CDR3 nucleotides read TGTGCCAGCAGGCCCGGAGGACTAGTTATGTACAATGAGCAGTTCTTC. V usage is TRBV27 and J usage is TRBJ2-1; 7 nucleotides match TRBD2. The germline V gene encodes CDR1 MNHEY and CDR2 SMNVEV (reference sequence). Trimming cost V 6 bases and J 4 bases; bases outside gene matches: 12. This CDR3 comprises 16 residues.